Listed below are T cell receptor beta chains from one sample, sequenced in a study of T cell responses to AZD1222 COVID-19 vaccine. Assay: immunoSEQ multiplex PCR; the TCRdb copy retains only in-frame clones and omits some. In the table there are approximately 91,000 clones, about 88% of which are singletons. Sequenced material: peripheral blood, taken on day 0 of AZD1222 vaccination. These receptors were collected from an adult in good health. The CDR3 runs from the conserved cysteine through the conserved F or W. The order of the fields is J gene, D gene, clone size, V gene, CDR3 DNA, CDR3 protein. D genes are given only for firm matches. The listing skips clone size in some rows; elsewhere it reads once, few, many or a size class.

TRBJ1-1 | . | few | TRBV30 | TGTGCCTGGACTCAGGGGAGGAACACTGAAGCTTTCTTT | CAWTQGRNTEAFF
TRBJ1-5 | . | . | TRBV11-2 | TGTGCCAGCATTCTGGTAATAATCAATCAGCCCCAGCATTTT | CASILVIINQPQHF
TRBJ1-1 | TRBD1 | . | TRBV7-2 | TGTGCCAGCAGCTCCCAAACAGGGGTCGACACTGAAGCTTTCTTT | CASSSQTGVDTEAFF
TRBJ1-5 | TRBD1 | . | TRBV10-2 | TGCGCCAGCAGTCCTGACAGGGGGCTAGATCAGCCCCAGCATTTT | CASSPDRGLDQPQHF
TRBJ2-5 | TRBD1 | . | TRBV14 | TGTGCCAGCAGCCAAGGGGCGACAGGGGGCTCGGGAGAGACCCAGTACTTC | CASSQGATGGSGETQYF
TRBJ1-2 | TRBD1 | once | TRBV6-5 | TGTGCCATTTCACCTTCTGGACAGGGAGACTATGGCTACACCTTC | CAISPSGQGDYGYTF
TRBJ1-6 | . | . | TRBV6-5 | TGTGCCAGCAGTTTACAGGGAAGACCCCTCCACTTT | CASSLQGRPLHF
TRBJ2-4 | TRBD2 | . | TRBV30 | TGTGCCTGGAGTGTTCTGGGAGGGAGAAACATTCAGTACTTC | CAWSVLGGRNIQYF
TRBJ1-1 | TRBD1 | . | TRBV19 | TGTGCCAGTAGTTTTCGTTTAGTCCCGGGACAGGGGGACACTGAAGCTTTCTTT | CASSFRLVPGQGDTEAFF
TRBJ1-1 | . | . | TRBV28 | TGTGCCAGCACTCTATTATTGACAGGAGGGGCTTTCTTT | CASTLLLTGGAFF
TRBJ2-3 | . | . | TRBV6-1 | TGTGCCAGCAGTGATAACAGGGTACAGTATTTT | CASSDNRVQYF
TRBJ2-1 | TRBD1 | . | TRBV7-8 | TGTGCCAGCACCCGGGGCGACAGGGACGTTATCGATGAGCAGTTCTTC | CASTRGDRDVIDEQFF
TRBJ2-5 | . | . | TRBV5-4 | TGTGCCAGCAGTTTGATTTCAACTCGGGAGACCCAGTACTTC | CASSLISTRETQYF
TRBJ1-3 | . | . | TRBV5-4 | TGTGCCAGCAGCTTGGGAGGGACGGCCTACTCTGGAAACACCATATATTTT | CASSLGGTAYSGNTIYF
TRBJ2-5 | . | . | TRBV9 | TGTGCCAGCAGCGTAGGTGAGGGGGAGTACCAAGAGACCCAGTACTTC | CASSVGEGEYQETQYF
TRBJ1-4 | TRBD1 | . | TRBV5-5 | TGTGCCAGCAGCCCGGGACAGGTTAATGAAAAACTGTTTTTT | CASSPGQVNEKLFF
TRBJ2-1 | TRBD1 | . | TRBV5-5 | TGTGCCAGCAGCTGGGGACAGGGTACCAATGAGCAGTTCTTC | CASSWGQGTNEQFF
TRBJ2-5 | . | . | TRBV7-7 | TGTGCCAGCAGCTTAGGGCGTCGAGAAGAGACCCAGTACTTC | CASSLGRREETQYF
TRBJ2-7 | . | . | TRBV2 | TGTGCCAGCACCGTGGGGGGGCACGAGCAGTACTTC | CASTVGGHEQYF
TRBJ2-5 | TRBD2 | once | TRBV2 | TGTGCCAGCAGTGAGGCAAGCGGGGCCCAAGAGACCCAGTACTTC | CASSEASGAQETQYF
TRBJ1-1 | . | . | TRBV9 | TGTGCCAGCAGCGCCGGTGGGAAAGCTTTCTTT | CASSAGGKAFF
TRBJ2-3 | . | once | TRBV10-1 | TGCGCCAGCAGTGATGGGGGGCGGGGGAGAAGATCAGATACGCAGTATTTT | CASSDGGRGRRSDTQYF
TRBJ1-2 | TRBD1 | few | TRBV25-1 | TGTGCCAGCAGTGAAACGACAGGGGACTATGGCTACACCTTC | CASSETTGDYGYTF
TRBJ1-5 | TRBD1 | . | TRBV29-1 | TGCAGCGTTGAGGGGGCAGGGGGGCGTCTGGGTCAGCCCCAGCATTTT | CSVEGAGGRLGQPQHF
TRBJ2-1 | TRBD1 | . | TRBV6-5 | TGTGCCAGCAGATGGACAGGCAACAATGAGCAGTTCTTC | CASRWTGNNEQFF
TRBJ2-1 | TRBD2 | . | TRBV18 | TGTGCCAGCTCACAACTAGCGGGGGGGCCGACCACTAACAATGAGCAGTTCTTC | CASSQLAGGPTTNNEQFF
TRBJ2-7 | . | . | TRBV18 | TGTGCCAGCTCACCAACAGGGTACGAGCAGTACTTC | CASSPTGYEQYF
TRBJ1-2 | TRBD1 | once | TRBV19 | TGTGCCAGTAGACAGGGGGCTGGCTACACCTTC | CASRQGAGYTF
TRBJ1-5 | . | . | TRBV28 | TGTGCCAGCAGTTTCGGAAGCAATCAGCCCCAGCATTTT | CASSFGSNQPQHF
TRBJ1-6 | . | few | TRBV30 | TGTGCCTGGAGGGGAGGCGGAAAAAGCCGTTCACCCCTCCACTTT | CAWRGGGKSRSPLHF
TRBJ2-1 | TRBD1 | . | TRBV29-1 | TGCAGCGTGACAGGGGGGCTCAAGACGAATGAGCAGTTCTTC | CSVTGGLKTNEQFF
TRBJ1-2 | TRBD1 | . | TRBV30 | TGTGCCTTGGACAGGGAAAACTATGGCTACACCTTC | CALDRENYGYTF
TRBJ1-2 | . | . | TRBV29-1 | TGCAGCGTCAATGGCCAATCCTATGGCTACACCTTC | CSVNGQSYGYTF
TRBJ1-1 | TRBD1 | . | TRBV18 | TGTGCCAGCTCTACAGGGGCAACGGACACTGAAGCTTTCTTT | CASSTGATDTEAFF
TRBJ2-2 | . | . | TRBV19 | TGTGCCAGTAGTGGGGGAAACACCGGGGAGCTGTTTTTT | CASSGGNTGELFF
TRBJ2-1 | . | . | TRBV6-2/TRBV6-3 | TGTGCCAGCAGTCTCGACTATGGGGGGAATGAGCAGTTCTTC | CASSLDYGGNEQFF
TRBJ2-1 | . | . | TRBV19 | TGTGCCAGTAAGAGGCAGGGCGGCTCCAATGAGCAGTTCTTC | CASKRQGGSNEQFF
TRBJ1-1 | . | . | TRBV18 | TGTGCCAGCTCACCCGACACCCGACGGAACACTGAAGCTTTCTTT | CASSPDTRRNTEAFF